The 2 T cell receptor beta chains reported below all come from one sample, sequenced in a study of cytomegalovirus exposure and HLA in healthy donors. PCR used 60 Vbeta primers and 13 Jbeta primers. Assay used: immunoSEQ multiplex PCR; TCRdb lists only in-frame clones, some missing. The sample contains 90,000 to 120,000 clones, about three quarters of which appear only once. Specimen: PBMCs. These receptors came from a male donor in good health and CMV-seropositive.

The rearrangement joins TRBV5-6 to TRBJ2-2, with 11 bases fitting TRBD2. The CDR3 has 16 residues. The junction had 6 bases not matched to a gene; V was cut back by 4 bases and J by 4 bases. The germline CDR1 and CDR2 sequences are SGHDT and YYEEEE. The CDR3: CASSMTSGIFTGELFF. DNA for the CDR3: TGTGCCAGCAGCATGACTAGCGGGATTTTCACCGGGGAGCTGTTTTTT.

The chain uses TRBV2 and TRBJ2-3, with D perhaps TRBD2 (6 bases). CDR3 length: 16 residues. The germline gives CDR1 SNHLY, CDR2 FYNNEI. V was clipped by 2 bases and J by 4 bases, with 16 bases between them. DNA for the CDR3: TGTGCCAGCAGTGAATACAAGCAACCGGGGGCAGATACGCAGTATTTT. Protein: CASSEYKQPGADTQYF.